This T cell receptor (beta chain) was obtained from a study of T cell changes during pregnancy in multiple sclerosis. TCRdb's table, derived via immunoSEQ multiplex PCR, lists solely in-frame clones and lacks some. The sample includes about 51,000 clones, approximately 92% seen only once; the top ten take just over 0.65%. This TCR was sampled from a female donor with multiple sclerosis, enrolled in a pregnancy study. Specimen: CD4+ T cells from peripheral blood mononuclear cells, collected in the third trimester of pregnancy.

As DNA, the CDR3 is TGCGCCAGCAGCTTGGCCCTAGGACAGGCAGATACGCAGTATTTT. Translating it yields CASSLALGQADTQYF. The chain employs TRBV5-1 and TRBJ2-3; TRBD1 matches 7 bases. Germline CDR1 and CDR2: SGHRS and YFSETQ. This CDR3 comprises 15 residues. Losses at the gene ends were 0 bases for V and 4 bases for J; bases not matched to a gene: 5.